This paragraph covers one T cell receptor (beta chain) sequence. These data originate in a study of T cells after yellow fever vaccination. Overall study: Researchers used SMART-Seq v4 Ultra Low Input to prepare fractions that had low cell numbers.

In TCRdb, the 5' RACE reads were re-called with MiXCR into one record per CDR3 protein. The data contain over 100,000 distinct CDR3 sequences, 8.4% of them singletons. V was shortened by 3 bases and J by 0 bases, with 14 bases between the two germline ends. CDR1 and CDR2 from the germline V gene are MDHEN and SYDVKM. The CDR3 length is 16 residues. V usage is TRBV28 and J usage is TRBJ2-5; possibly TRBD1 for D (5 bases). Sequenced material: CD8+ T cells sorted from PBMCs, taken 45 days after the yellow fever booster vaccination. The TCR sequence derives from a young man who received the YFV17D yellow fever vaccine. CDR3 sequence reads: CASSFPPTEYQETQYF. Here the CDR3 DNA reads TGTGCCAGCAGTTTCCCCCCGACAGAGTACCAAGAGACCCAGTACTTC.